This TCR beta chain stems from a study of T cell clonotyping in hematopoietic cell transplantation. Study details: Recipients' pretransplant samples followed cytoreduction. Notes on the study in general: Pathologically expanded recipient clonotypes increased progressively from day 30 to day 180 as diversity fell.

Profiled with immunoSEQ multiplex PCR; TCRdb holds only in-frame clones, not every one. Found here are 50,000 or so clones, around 84% of them singletons; the top ten hold about 5.4%. On this clone itself: Its antigen is unknown. The junction departs from germline at one end; a sequencing error may be responsible.

Time point denoted: recipient sample about 28 days before transplant, after cytoreduction. Samples: about 28 days before transplant, then days 30, 100 and 180 after. This TCR was recovered from a man between 60 and 70 years old with myelodysplastic syndrome. Some clones in this sample may be carry-over from other donors' samples. Sequenced material: peripheral blood mononuclear cells, taken before stem cell transplant.

The CDR3 DNA reads as TGTGCTAGCAGCTTGAACAGCGGGGTTGAGACCCAGTACTTC. It translates to CASSLNSGVETQYF. This sequence joins TRBV7-7 and TRBJ2-5; 7 positions match TRBD2. The CDR3 has 14 amino acids. Germline CDR1 is SSHAT and CDR2 is FNYEAQ (reference sequence). Filled out from reference TRBV7-7 and TRBJ2-5, the complete variable domain reads GAGVSQSPRYKVTKRGQDVTLRCDPISSHATLYWYQQALGQGPEFLTYFNYEAQPDKSGLPSDRFSAERPEGSISTLTIQRTEQRDSAMYRCASSLNSGVETQYFGPGTRLLVL.